One and the same sample provided the 23 T cell receptor beta chains below, sequenced in a study of blood T cell repertoires in COVID-19. Using immunoSEQ multiplex PCR, the repertoire was profiled, and TCRdb retains in-frame clones only, with some absent. The profile shows roughly 260,000 clones, 75% to 90% of them singletons. Sequencing was done on a sample of PBMCs or T cells enriched from blood (not recorded which). Every receptor here comes from a young woman with acute COVID-19.

The chain uses TRBV6-1 and TRBJ1-5, with 7 positions matching TRBD1. The CDR3 totals 16 residues. CDR1 and CDR2 from the germline V gene are MNHNS and SASEGT. Trimming at V came to 0 bases and at J to 7 bases, leaving 9 bases not matched to a gene. The CDR3, as DNA: TGTGCCAGCAGTGAAGCGCAGGCAGGGGGTCGGCAGCCCCAGCATTTT. The encoded protein is CASSEAQAGGRQPQHF.

J is TRBJ2-3 and V is TRBV29-1; D is undetermined. Germline assignment: CDR1 SQVTM and CDR2 ANQGSEA. V was shortened by 0 bases and J by 7 bases, with 5 bases between the two germline ends. The CDR3 runs to 11 residues. CDR3 sequence reads: CSVEDRYTQYF. DNA of the CDR3: TGCAGCGTTGAAGATCGGTATACGCAGTATTTT.

The chain employs TRBV7-9 and TRBJ2-3; D unclear. The CDR3 runs 13 residues. V lost 2 bases to trimming and J lost 5 bases, with 8 bases between them. Germline lookup yields CDR1 SEHNR and CDR2 FQNEAQ (reference sequence). The CDR3 region has the DNA TGTGCCAGCAGCTTATCTTGGAGAGATACGCAGTATTTT. Residues: CASSLSWRDTQYF.

This chain links TRBV7-6 with TRBJ2-3; a possible D gene is TRBD2 (6 bases). CDR1 SGHVS and CDR2 FNYEAQ come from the germline V gene. With 2 bases removed from V and 2 bases from J, the gap between germline ends came to 8 bases. There are 14 residues in the CDR3. CDR3 sequence (DNA): TGTGCCAGCAGCTTAACGGGGGACACAGATACGCAGTATTTT. Its protein is CASSLTGDTDTQYF.

A note on this clone: The same CDR3 arises from other DNA sequences in this sample as well. CDR3 nucleotides: TGCGCCAGCAGCACCGGGGACAGAGACTCACCCCTCCACTTT. Protein: CASSTGDRDSPLHF. The chain carries TRBV5-1 and TRBJ1-6; TRBD1 matches 7 bases. The V segment lost 4 bases and the J segment 10 bases; nucleotides outside the gene matches: 8. Germline CDR1 SGHRS, CDR2 YFSETQ. CDR3 length: 14 residues. Complete variable domain (other parts from reference TRBV5-1 and TRBJ1-6): KAGVTQTPRYLIKTRGQQVTLSCSPISGHRSVSWYQQTPGQGLQFLFEYFSETQRNKGNFPGRFSGRQFSNSRSEMNVSTLELGDSALYLCASSTGDRDSPLHFGNGTRLTVT.

The chain joins TRBV6-5 to TRBJ2-5; TRBD2 aligns across 8 bases. The CDR3 is 13 residues long. Germline CDR1 MNHEY, CDR2 SVGAGI. The trim removed 2 bases at V and 4 bases at J, leaving 0 bases unmatched. CDR3 sequence reads: CASSYAGGETQYF. CDR3 coding DNA: TGTGCCAGCAGTTACGCGGGAGGAGAGACCCAGTACTTC.

V is TRBV27 and J is TRBJ1-5; weak D call: TRBD1 (5 bases). Between the trimmed V and J ends, which lost 5 bases and 6 bases, there was a span of 11 bases. Per germline, CDR1 MNHEY and CDR2 SMNVEV (reference sequence). The CDR3 sequence is 13 residues long. CDR3 nucleotide sequence: TGTGCCAGCAGTGGCAGGGTAGGTCAGCCCCAGCATTTT. The encoded protein is CASSGRVGQPQHF.

The chain employs TRBV4-3 and TRBJ2-6; a weak D match, TRBD1 (6 bases). This CDR3 has 17 residues. Between the trimmed V and J ends, which lost 2 bases and 3 bases, there was a span of 14 bases. CDR1 is LGHNA, CDR2 YSLEER, per germline. The CDR3 sequence: CASSQRTGPIGANVLTF. The CDR3 nucleotides read TGCGCCAGCAGCCAAAGAACAGGGCCAATTGGGGCCAACGTCCTGACTTTC.

The chain joins TRBV5-5 to TRBJ2-1, with 7 bases identical to TRBD1. V dropped 4 bases and J dropped 0; count of bases not matched to a gene: 4. The germline CDR1 and CDR2 sequences are SGHKS and YYEKEE (reference sequence). CDR3 length: 15 amino acids. CDR3 amino acids: CASSRGDSSYNEQFF. The CDR3 nucleotides are TGTGCCAGCAGCCGAGGGGACAGCTCCTACAATGAGCAGTTCTTC. The whole variable domain, remainder taken from reference TRBV5-5 and TRBJ2-1, is DAGVTQSPTHLIKTRGQQVTLRCSPISGHKSVSWYQQVLGQGPQFIFQYYEKEERGRGNFPDRFSARQFPNYSSELNVNALLLGDSALYLCASSRGDSSYNEQFFGPGTRLTVL.

The rearrangement uses TRBV7-2 and TRBJ1-1; the match to TRBD1 covers 10 bases. The CDR3 contains 17 residues. J was trimmed by 0 bases and V by 1 base; bases with no gene match: 5. The germline CDR1 and CDR2 sequences are SGHTA and FQGNSA. CDR3 in DNA: TGTGCCAGCAGCTTAGTAGGGACAGGGGCCCTGAACACTGAAGCTTTCTTT. This sequence encodes CASSLVGTGALNTEAFF.

This clone was counted only a few times. The rearrangement uses TRBV27 and TRBJ1-4, with TRBD1 matching over 9 bases. V gave up 5 bases and J gave up 7 bases; unmatched junction bases: 20. The germline CDR1 and CDR2 sequences are MNHEY and SMNVEV (reference sequence). CDR3 length: 19 residues. CDR3 region: CASSKLPGQGTVIGEKLFF. CDR3 nucleotide sequence: TGTGCCAGCAGTAAGCTCCCGGGACAGGGCACGGTCATAGGTGAAAAACTGTTTTTT.

The V call is TRBV19, the J call TRBJ1-6, with D uncertain. Trimming stripped 3 bases from V and 8 bases from J, with 8 bases between. This CDR3 is 13 amino acids long. Germline V lookup: CDR1 LNHDA, CDR2 SQIVND (reference sequence). The CDR3 is CASSIRGDSPLHF. The CDR3 DNA reads as TGTGCCAGTAGTATCAGAGGAGATTCACCCCTCCACTTT. Variable domain in full (rest from reference TRBV19 and TRBJ1-6): DGGITQSPKYLFRKEGQNVTLSCEQNLNHDAMYWYRQDPGQGLRLIYYSQIVNDFQKGDIAEGYSVSREKKESFPLTVTSAQKNPTAFYLCASSIRGDSPLHFGNGTRLTVT.

The chain uses TRBV28 and TRBJ1-5; 9 bases are a match to TRBD1. This CDR3 is 14 amino acids long. CDR1 and CDR2 from the germline V gene are MDHEN and SYDVKM. With V trimmed by 6 bases and J by 4 bases, 4 bases remained unmatched. The chain's CDR3 is CASRRQGGNQPQHF. The CDR3 DNA reads as TGTGCCAGCAGAAGACAGGGGGGGAATCAGCCCCAGCATTTT.

This clone was seen a few times. V gene TRBV29-1 combines with J gene TRBJ2-7; possibly TRBD1 for D (5 bases). Germline CDR1 reads SQVTM; CDR2 reads ANQGSEA. The CDR3 has 11 amino acids. Deletions cut 7 bases from V and 1 base from J, with 8 bases between. The CDR3 sequence is CSATVSYEQYF. The CDR3 region has the DNA TGCAGCGCGACAGTTTCCTACGAGCAGTACTTC.

The chain is built from TRBV5-1 and TRBJ2-1, with 11 bases fitting TRBD2. Germline CDR1 and CDR2: SGHRS and YFSETQ. J gave up 4 bases and V 4 bases, and 4 bases lay outside the gene matches. The CDR3 length is 15 residues. CDR3 sequence: CASSNTSGRYNEQFF. The CDR3 nucleotides read TGCGCCAGCAGCAATACTAGCGGGAGATACAATGAGCAGTTCTTC.

Turning to this clone: The junction does not match germline at one end; this may be a read error. V usage is TRBV11-2 and J usage is TRBJ1-4; TRBD1 aligns across 9 bases. The CDR3 has 14 residues. Germline loops: CDR1 SGHAT, CDR2 FQNNGV. The CDR3 bases are TGTGCCAGCAGCGTAGACAGGGGGAATGAAAAACTGTTTTTT. This gives the protein CASSVDRGNEKLFF.

The rearrangement uses TRBV5-1 and TRBJ1-2; TRBD1 is a possible D gene (6 bases). Germline V gene lookup returns CDR1 SGHRS and CDR2 YFSETQ. This CDR3 comprises 15 residues. V gave up 0 bases and J gave up 5 bases, with 14 bases separating them. CDR3 coding DNA: TGCGCCAGCAGCTTGGGGACAGTGGAACTATATGGCTACACCTTC. It translates to CASSLGTVELYGYTF. The complete variable domain, with remaining parts taken from reference TRBV5-1 and TRBJ1-2, reads KAGVTQTPRYLIKTRGQQVTLSCSPISGHRSVSWYQQTPGQGLQFLFEYFSETQRNKGNFPGRFSGRQFSNSRSEMNVSTLELGDSALYLCASSLGTVELYGYTFGSGTRLTVV.

The chain uses TRBV7-3 and TRBJ2-1, with 11 bases that match TRBD2. The CDR3 has 15 amino acids. In germline, CDR1 is SGHTA, CDR2 FQGTGA. Unmatched junction bases numbered 6, after V lost 5 bases and J lost 6 bases. The CDR3 region has the DNA TGTGCCAGCAGCCCCACTAGCGGGAGAGGCAATGAGCAGTTCTTC. Residues: CASSPTSGRGNEQFF.

This clone was detected once. The chain combines TRBV6-2 or TRBV6-3 with TRBJ1-5; possible D gene TRBD1, 5 bases. The V end lost 5 bases, the J end lost 3 bases, and 17 bases lay between the germline ends. The germline V gene encodes CDR1 MNHEY and CDR2 SVGEGT. CDR3 length: 16 amino acids. As DNA, the CDR3 is TGTGCCAGCAGTAAACATCCCCAGGGAAACAATCAGCCCCAGCATTTT. Translated: CASSKHPQGNNQPQHF.

This chain connects TRBV19 to TRBJ1-2, with 11 positions matching TRBD1. J lost 1 base, V lost 4 bases, and 8 bases had no gene match. The germline CDR1 and CDR2 sequences are LNHDA and SQIVND (reference sequence). The CDR3 totals 17 residues. The CDR3 is CASSTGQGAPFNYGYTF. CDR3 DNA: TGTGCCAGTAGTACCGGACAGGGGGCCCCATTTAACTATGGCTACACCTTC.

This clone has a single count. This chain uses TRBV28 with TRBJ2-1; 8 nucleotides agree with TRBD2. Trimming removed 6 bases from V and 2 bases from J; junction bases left unmatched: 9. Germline V CDR1 and CDR2: MDHEN, SYDVKM. CDR3 size: 16 residues. This CDR3 is CASSPAGGGTYNEQFF. The CDR3 region has the DNA TGTGCCAGCAGCCCCGCGGGGGGAGGCACCTACAATGAGCAGTTCTTC.

This chain connects TRBV6-1 to TRBJ2-7, with D possibly TRBD2 on 7 matching bases. Germline V gene sequence: CDR1 MNHNS, CDR2 SASEGT. CDR3 length: 15 residues. V lost 3 bases and J lost 2, with 14 bases in between. The CDR3 nucleotides read TGTGCCAGCAGTGACCGAGCGGGACAAACCTACGAGCAGTACTTC. This codes for CASSDRAGQTYEQYF.

J is TRBJ1-6 and V is TRBV19; D uncertain. The CDR3 length is 16 residues. CDR1 and CDR2 from the germline V gene are LNHDA and SQIVND (reference sequence). Trimming removed 4 bases from V and 5 bases from J, with 15 bases in between. CDR3 nucleotide sequence: TGTGCCAGTAGTACCCCAAAACGGGGTAATAATTCACCCCTCCACTTT. It encodes CASSTPKRGNNSPLHF.